The 30 T cell receptor beta chains below were found in one sample sequenced in a study of tumor and adjacent non-tumor tissue in lung cancer. RNA was extracted from bulk tissue without any cell sorting. More than 3 cm separated this lung sample from the edge of the tumor. TCRbeta libraries were built with three rounds of nested PCR, modified from ARM-PCR. Each CDR3 protein gets one entry after TCRdb re-called the multiplex PCR reads with MiXCR. The profile shows about 98,000 distinct CDR3 sequences, 75% to 85% of them singletons. The sample taken for sequencing was distant non-tumor lung tissue. The source of these receptors is a man aged 60-69 years with small cell lung cancer.

As regards this clonotype: Given the absence of the conserved phenylalanine or tryptophan at the CDR3 end, a read error is likely. This chain uses TRBV30 with TRBJ2-7; possible D gene TRBD1, 5 bases. The germline V gene encodes CDR1 GTSNPN and CDR2 SVGIG (reference sequence). This CDR3 is built from 12 residues. The CDR3 protein is CTWSPVGHEQYY. The CDR3 DNA follows: TGTACCTGGAGTCCTGTGGGGCACGAGCAGTACTAC.

As concerns this clonotype: A junction end diverges from the germline sequence, so it may reflect a read error. The chain recombines TRBV12-3 or TRBV12-4 with TRBJ2-2; D is perhaps TRBD2 (5 bases). The CDR3 is 15 amino acids. The CDR3 nucleotides are TGTGCCGGCAGTTTACGCGAGGGCCCCACCGGGGAGCTGTTTTTT. Translation: CAGSLREGPTGELFF.

Of note for this clonotype: A read error is likely, as this CDR3 ends without the conserved phenylalanine or tryptophan. V gene TRBV29-1 combines with J gene TRBJ1-1; 10 bases map to TRBD1. The germline gives CDR1 SQVTM, CDR2 ANQGSEA. This CDR3 has 13 residues. Germline trimming cut 6 bases from V and 6 bases from J; bases unmatched to any gene: 7. CDR3 region: CSVQGQGSPEAFL. Written as DNA, the CDR3 is TGCAGCGTACAGGGACAGGGGTCTCCTGAAGCTTTCTTA.

This clonotype was observed a single time. For the CDR3, the DNA is TGCAGCGTGGGAACTTCCGGGATAGGGGGCGACGAGCAGTACTTC. It specifies CSVGTSGIGGDEQYF. V is TRBV29-1 and J is TRBJ2-7, with TRBD1 matching over 7 bases. V shed 6 bases and J 5 bases; nucleotides not matched to a gene: 16. The germline V gene encodes CDR1 SQVTM and CDR2 ANQGSEA. This CDR3 comprises 15 residues.

This chain uses TRBV5-5 with TRBJ1-1, with D uncertain. In germline, CDR1 is SGHKS, CDR2 YYEKEE (reference sequence). This CDR3 region has 17 residues. The V gene lost 1 base and the J gene lost 5 bases, with 21 bases spanning the gap. The CDR3 protein is CASSLFTSRRVKTEAFF. The CDR3, as DNA: TGTGCCAGCAGCTTGTTTACCTCGAGACGGGTAAAGACTGAAGCTTTCTTT.

To note about this clonotype: One junction end disagrees with the germline gene, perhaps due to a read error. The J gene is TRBJ2-2, the V gene TRBV12-3 or TRBV12-4, with D perhaps TRBD1 or TRBD2 (5 bases each). The CDR3 runs 15 residues. Here the CDR3 DNA reads TGTGCCAGCAGTTTACGCCAGGGCCCCATCGGGAAGCTGTTTTTT. This translates into CASSLRQGPIGKLFF.

As for this clonotype: Compared with germline, one end of the junction differs, possibly owing to a read error. The V call is TRBV12-3 or TRBV12-4, the J call TRBJ2-5; no reliable D call. The CDR3 consists of 13 residues. In DNA, the CDR3 is TGTGCCAGCAGTGGTAGTGGCCAAGAGACCCAGCACTTC. It codes for CASSGSGQETQHF.

Regarding this clonotype: Relative to the germline gene, one junction end is altered; a read error may explain this. The V call is TRBV11-2, the J call TRBJ2-1; a possible D gene is TRBD1 (5 bases). CDR1 is SGHAT, CDR2 FQNNGV, per germline. This CDR3 spans 14 amino acids. The CDR3 reads CASQKQQGDSEKFF. DNA of the CDR3: TGTGCTAGCCAGAAGCAGCAGGGCGACAGTGAGAAGTTCTTC.

As regards this clonotype: One junction end does not reproduce the germline sequence, and a read error may be involved. This chain connects TRBV20-1 to TRBJ1-5; possible D gene TRBD1, 5 bases. Germline CDR1 reads DFQATT; CDR2 reads SNEGSKA (reference sequence). The CDR3 spans 14 residues. This chain's CDR3 is CSAKTAGVNQPQHF. The CDR3 DNA is TGCAGTGCCAAAACGGCGGGGGTGAATCAGCCACAGCATTTT.

Concerning this clonotype itself: This is likely a read error, given that the CDR3 carries no conserved phenylalanine or tryptophan at its end. This rearrangement joins TRBV10-2 to TRBJ2-3; D gene unclear. This CDR3 has 11 residues. Germline lookup yields CDR1 WSHSY and CDR2 SAAADI. CDR3 residues: CATSDVNTQYL. Here the CDR3 DNA reads TGCGCCACGAGTGACGTAAATACCCAGTATCTT.

The chain is built from TRBV20-1 and TRBJ2-3; 7 bases fit TRBD2. This CDR3 contains 18 residues. V trimming: 1 base; J trimming: 5 bases; junction bases outside the gene matches: 18. The germline gives CDR1 DFQATT, CDR2 SNEGSKA (reference sequence). CDR3 sequence reads: CSARGNRGWASGKDTQYF. DNA of the CDR3: TGCAGTGCTAGAGGTAACCGGGGTTGGGCTAGCGGAAAAGATACGCAGTATTTT.

Turning to this clonotype: A much more abundant neighbour one base away suggests this may be a read error. The chain employs TRBV5-1 and TRBJ2-2; the D gene could be TRBD1 or TRBD2 (5 bases each). This CDR3 contains 16 residues. Germline-derived CDR1 and CDR2 are SGHRS and YFSETQ. CDR3 DNA sequence: TGCGCCAGCAGCTTGGTGAGGGGCGCGGACACCGAGGAGCTGTTTTTT. Translation gives CASSLVRGADTEELFF.

Comments on this clonotype: Because it lacks the conserved phenylalanine or tryptophan at the end, this CDR3 is likely a read error. The V and J genes are TRBV12-3 or TRBV12-4 and TRBJ1-6; 7 bases map to TRBD1. This CDR3 region has 14 residues. The CDR3 region is CVSSPTGQGSPLHI. The DNA of the CDR3 is TGTGTCAGCAGCCCGACAGGGCAAGGATCACCCCTCCACATT.

In regard to this clonotype: A read error may produce the germline difference seen at one junction end. This chain connects TRBV5-5 to TRBJ1-4; D gene uncertain. Looked up from germline, CDR1 is SGHKS and CDR2 is YYEKEE (reference sequence). CDR3 length: 14 amino acids. Here the CDR3 DNA reads TGTGCCAGCAGCTGGGGTGGCCCGGGTGAAGAACTGTATTTT. It encodes CASSWGGPGEELYF. Filled out from reference TRBV5-5 and TRBJ1-4, the complete variable domain reads DAGVTQSPTHLIKTRGQQVTLRCSPISGHKSVSWYQQVLGQGPQFIFQYYEKEERGRGNFPDRFSARQFPNYSSELNVNALLLGDSALYLCASSWGGPGEELYFGSGTQLSVL.

Concerning this clonotype itself: A much larger clone is a single base away; this may be a read error. The genes are TRBV10-3 and TRBJ1-2, with 12 positions matching TRBD1. This CDR3 region has 13 residues. Trimming cost V 5 bases and J 10 bases; bases outside gene matches: 5. The germline CDR1 and CDR2 sequences are ENHRY and SYGVKD. The CDR3 sequence is CAISPGTGGDYTF. The CDR3 nucleotides read TGTGCCATCAGTCCCGGGACAGGGGGCGACTACACCTTC.

As concerns this clonotype: At one end, the junction sequence differs from germline, possibly due to a read error. The rearrangement uses TRBV12-3 or TRBV12-4 and TRBJ2-1; TRBD1 matches 9 bases. The CDR3 extends over 18 amino acids. CDR3 nucleotides: TGTGCCAACAGCCACAAAGCCCCGGGACAGGGCTCCTACAATGAGCACTTCTTC. Protein: CANSHKAPGQGSYNEHFF.

In the case of this clonotype: The CDR3 end shows no conserved phenylalanine or tryptophan, and so a read error is likely. The V and J genes are TRBV6-5 and TRBJ1-6; 9 positions match TRBD1. Per germline, CDR1 MNHEY and CDR2 SVGAGI. The CDR3 loop spans 18 amino acids. Trimming removed 2 bases from V and 10 bases from J; junction bases left unmatched: 15. CDR3 sequence: CASSYGSTGGAPNSPLHL. The CDR3 region has the DNA TGTGCCAGCAGTTACGGTAGCACAGGGGGCGCCCCAAACTCACCCCTCCACTTG.

For this clonotype: This sequence may be a read error, since a much larger clone differs from it by one base. V is TRBV20-1 and J is TRBJ2-3; 9 nucleotides match TRBD2. V shed 5 bases, J shed 2 bases, and the junction held 8 bases outside the gene matches. This CDR3 comprises 15 residues. Looked up from germline, CDR1 is DFQATT and CDR2 is SNEGSKA (reference sequence). CDR3 in amino acids: CSARRAGGHTDTQYF. Here the CDR3 DNA reads TGCAGTGCTCGAAGAGCGGGAGGCCACACAGATACGCAGTATTTT.

Worth noting for this clonotype: One end of the junction varies from germline; a read error may be responsible. The chain carries TRBV6-5 and TRBJ2-1; no firm D call. The CDR3 runs 15 residues. Germline CDR1 is MNHEY and CDR2 is SVGAGI. The CDR3 DNA follows: TGTGCCAGCGGGCTTCGTCCTTACTCCTACAATGAGCAGTTTTTC. Amino acid sequence: CASGLRPYSYNEQFF.

Regarding this clonotype: A read error is likely, as this CDR3 ends without the conserved phenylalanine or tryptophan. The chain recombines TRBV11-1 with TRBJ2-1; unclear D gene. Germline V gene sequence: CDR1 SGHAT, CDR2 FQDESV (reference sequence). The length of the CDR3 is 15 residues. The CDR3 DNA sequence: TGTGCCAGCAGCTTAATCGCGGCATCCTACAATAAGCAGTTCCTG. Its protein product is CASSLIAASYNKQFL.

A remark on this clonotype: Its ends do not fully match the called genes, so a read error is possible. The V and J genes are TRBV7-9 and TRBJ2-5; TRBD2 agrees at 10 bases. The CDR3 extends over 17 amino acids. Germline assignment: CDR1 SEHNR and CDR2 FQNEAQ (reference sequence). CDR3 nucleotide sequence: TGTACCAGCAGCCAGGGACTAGCGTTTGGTGTGAAAGAGACCCAGTACTTC. This gives the protein CTSSQGLAFGVKETQYF.

Concerning this clonotype: A read error may be the cause here, since a much bigger clone is one base away. J is TRBJ2-3 and V is TRBV30, with 14 bases identical to TRBD2. V was clipped by 5 bases and J by 4 bases; unmatched bases: 14. The CDR3 extends over 18 amino acids. Germline values: CDR1 GTSNPN, CDR2 SVGIG (reference sequence). CDR3 bases: TGTGCCTGGTCCCTCAGCAGACTAGCGGGAGGGTTCGCAGATACGCAGTATTTT. It is translated as CAWSLSRLAGGFADTQYF.

The chain links TRBV18 to TRBJ2-1; 11 nucleotides agree with TRBD2. The V and J ends lost 0 bases and 4 bases, in that order; junction bases with no gene match: 8. From germline, CDR1 is KGHSH and CDR2 LQKENI. This CDR3 is 18 amino acids long. CDR3 DNA sequence: TGTGCCAGCTCACCACCGAGGGGACTAGCGGCGACTTACAATGAGCAGTTCTTC. Its protein is CASSPPRGLAATYNEQFF.

Note on this clonotype: A read error is possible here, since a much larger clone lies one base away. This chain links TRBV6-4 with TRBJ2-1, with TRBD2 as a possible D gene (5 bases). In germline, CDR1 is MRHNA, CDR2 SNTAGT. This CDR3 comprises 16 residues. The V end lost 0 bases, the J end lost 0 bases, and 9 bases lay between the germline ends. CDR3 loop: CASSDSRGLSYNEQFF. CDR3 nucleotides: TGTGCCAGCAGTGACTCTCGCGGGCTCTCCTACAATGAGCAGTTCTTC.

Notes on this clonotype: At one boundary the junction diverges from the germline segment, which might be a read error. CDR3 protein: CASSLGAAGLKIF. In DNA, the CDR3 is TGTGCCAGTAGCTTAGGGGCGGCGGGCCTAAAAATCTTC. This sequence joins TRBV11-2 and TRBJ2-1; D tentatively reads TRBD1 or TRBD2 (5 bases each). The CDR3 contains 13 residues. Germline V CDR1 and CDR2: SGHAT, FQNNGV.

Of note for this clonotype: A much more abundant neighbour one base away suggests this may be a read error. The rearrangement links TRBV20-1 to TRBJ1-5; 7 nucleotides match TRBD1. In germline, CDR1 is DFQATT, CDR2 SNEGSKA (reference sequence). The CDR3 is 14 residues long. DNA of the CDR3: TGCAGTGCTAGAGACAGGGGGTACAATCAGGCCCAGCATTTT. The encoded protein is CSARDRGYNQAQHF.

Of note for this clonotype: Relative to the germline gene, one junction end is altered; a read error may explain this. The rearrangement joins TRBV5-6 to TRBJ1-1; 9 bases match TRBD1. This CDR3 region has 16 residues. Germline lookup yields CDR1 SGHDT and CDR2 YYEEEE. CDR3 loop: CASSLTSGTGNTEDFF. The CDR3 coding sequence is TGTGCCAGCAGCTTGACCTCCGGGACAGGGAACACTGAAGATTTCTTT.

The V call is TRBV6-2 or TRBV6-3, the J call TRBJ2-3; TRBD1 is a possible D gene (6 bases). V dropped 0 bases and J dropped 8 bases, with 21 bases sitting between them. This CDR3 has 17 amino acids. CDR1 is MNHEY and CDR2 is SVGEGT in the germline V gene. The CDR3 protein is CASSYSMKDRSTGTQYF. In DNA form, the CDR3 reads TGTGCCAGCAGTTACTCGATGAAGGACAGAAGCACCGGTACGCAGTATTTT.

The chain has TRBV20-1 and TRBJ2-2; TRBD1 aligns across 7 bases. The V and J ends lost 0 bases and 6 bases, in that order; junction bases with no gene match: 10. Germline loops: CDR1 DFQATT, CDR2 SNEGSKA (reference sequence). This CDR3 is built from 16 residues. CDR3 sequence (DNA): TGCAGTGCTAGAGATCCTACAGGGACAGCGGCCGGGGAGCTGTTTTTT. Translating gives CSARDPTGTAAGELFF.

This clonotype appeared a few times. Sequence at one end of the junction differs from germline and may be a read error. The genes are TRBV6-1 and TRBJ1-2; no firm D call. The CDR3 consists of 16 residues. The V gene's germline CDR1 is MNHNS and CDR2 SASEGT. The CDR3 bases are TGTGCTAGCAGTGCGGGGATAGACTCCTCTAACTATGGCTACACCTTC. It translates to CASSAGIDSSNYGYTF.